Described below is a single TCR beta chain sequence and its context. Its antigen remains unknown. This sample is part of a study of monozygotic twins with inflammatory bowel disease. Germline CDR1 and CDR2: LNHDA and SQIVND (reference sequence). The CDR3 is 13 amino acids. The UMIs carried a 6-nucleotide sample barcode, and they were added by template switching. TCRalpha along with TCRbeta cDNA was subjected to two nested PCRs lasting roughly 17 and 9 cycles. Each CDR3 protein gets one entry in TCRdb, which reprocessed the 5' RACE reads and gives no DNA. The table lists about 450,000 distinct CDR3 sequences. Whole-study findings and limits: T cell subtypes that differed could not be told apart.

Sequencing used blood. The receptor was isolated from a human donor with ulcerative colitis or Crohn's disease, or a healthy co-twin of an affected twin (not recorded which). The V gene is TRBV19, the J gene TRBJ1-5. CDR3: CATSDISNQPQHF.